Each of the 26 T cell receptor beta chains below was sequenced from the same sample in a study of cytomegalovirus exposure and HLA in healthy donors. PCR was performed using 60 Vbeta and 13 Jbeta primers. TCRdb's copy holds only in-frame clones and misses some; the assay was immunoSEQ multiplex PCR. This table has 150,000 to 200,000 clones, approximately 79% appearing once. Input material: PBMCs. Receptors originate from a male donor in good health and CMV-seronegative.

This clone was observed a handful of times. The genes are TRBV30 and TRBJ2-7; 9 nucleotides align to TRBD1. Trimming removed 2 bases from V and 6 bases from J; junction bases left unmatched: 5. From germline, CDR1 is GTSNPN and CDR2 SVGIG (reference sequence). This CDR3 has 13 residues. The CDR3 DNA follows: TGTGCCTGGAGTACCGGGACAGGGTTCGAGCAGTACTTC. This sequence encodes CAWSTGTGFEQYF. Using reference TRBV30 and TRBJ2-7 for the parts outside the CDR3, the full variable domain is SQTIHQWPATLVQPVGSPLSLECTVEGTSNPNLYWYRQAAGRGLQLLFYSVGIGQISSEVPQNLSASRPQDRQFILSSKKLLLSDSGFYLCAWSTGTGFEQYFGPGTRLTVT.

This clone was observed once. The gene calls are TRBV30 and TRBJ2-3; D is ambiguous. Germline V gene sequence: CDR1 GTSNPN, CDR2 SVGIG (reference sequence). The V and J ends lost 5 bases and 2 bases respectively, with 14 bases between them. The CDR3 length is 14 residues. The CDR3 DNA is TGTGCCTGGGGAGTTGCGGCGGTCACAGATACGCAGTATTTT. As protein: CAWGVAAVTDTQYF.

The chain uses TRBV18 and TRBJ2-7; 8 nucleotides agree with TRBD1. Germline V gene data show CDR1 as KGHSH and CDR2 as LQKENI. The V gene end was trimmed by 6 bases and the J gene end by 2 bases; junction bases not matched to a gene: 6. The CDR3 is made up of 14 amino acids. CDR3 region: CASSQGALTYEQYF. The CDR3 nucleotides read TGTGCCAGCTCCCAGGGGGCTTTAACCTACGAGCAGTACTTC.

The chain joins TRBV11-2 to TRBJ2-2; 9 bases line up with TRBD1. Germline CDR1 and CDR2: SGHAT and FQNNGV. V trimming: 5 bases; J trimming: 1 base; junction bases outside the gene matches: 8. The CDR3 consists of 17 residues. CDR3 in amino acids: CASSDPLDRGNTGELFF. The DNA of the CDR3 is TGTGCCAGCAGCGATCCCCTGGACAGGGGGAACACCGGGGAGCTGTTTTTT.

This chain connects TRBV13 to TRBJ2-2; D is unclear. From germline, CDR1 is PRHDT and CDR2 FYEKMQ (reference sequence). V lost 4 bases to trimming and J lost 3 bases, with 21 bases between them. There are 18 residues in the CDR3. For the CDR3, the DNA is TGTGCCAGCAGCTCCCCCCTCCTGGTAGAACCATACACCGGGGAGCTGTTTTTT. It yields the protein CASSSPLLVEPYTGELFF.

This rearrangement joins TRBV9 to TRBJ2-2; 7 bases match TRBD2. CDR3 size: 16 residues. Germline V lookup: CDR1 SGDLS, CDR2 YYNGEE. The ends lost 0 bases at V and 4 bases at J; junction bases unmatched: 6. The CDR3 sequence: CASSVEVWGGTGELFF. CDR3 DNA sequence: TGTGCCAGCAGCGTAGAGGTCTGGGGGGGCACCGGGGAGCTGTTTTTT.

There are a few counts of this clone. The chain recombines TRBV18 with TRBJ2-5, with D tentatively TRBD1 (5 bases). Germline V CDR1 and CDR2: KGHSH, LQKENI. This CDR3 region has 14 residues. V gave up 0 bases and J gave up 5 bases, with 10 bases separating them. The CDR3 DNA is TGTGCCAGCTCACCACCGGCAGGGCGCGAGACCCAGTACTTC. Translation: CASSPPAGRETQYF.

Note on this clone: Germline and junction disagree at one end, which may indicate a read error. This chain joins TRBV7-9 and TRBJ1-2; 9 bases fit TRBD1. Germline CDR1 reads SEHNR; CDR2 reads FQNEAQ (reference sequence). The CDR3 sequence is 15 residues long. CDR3 nucleotide sequence: TGTGCCGGCAGCTTAGTGGGGACAGGGCCGTATGGCTACACCTTC. This gives the protein CAGSLVGTGPYGYTF.

This clone was recorded a few times. CDR3 nucleotide sequence: TGTGCCAGCTCCCGAGACTACGCCTATGGCTACACCTTC. This gives the protein CASSRDYAYGYTF. The chain combines TRBV18 with TRBJ1-2; no reliable D call. Trimming took 6 bases from V and 4 from J, leaving 12 bases between them. CDR3 length: 13 amino acids. The germline gives CDR1 KGHSH, CDR2 LQKENI. The whole variable domain, filled in from reference TRBV18 and TRBJ1-2, reads NAGVMQNPRHLVRRRGQEARLRCSPMKGHSHVYWYRQLPEEGLKFMVYLQKENIIDESGMPKERFSAEFPKEGPSILRIQQVVRGDSAAYFCASSRDYAYGYTFGSGTRLTVV.

The chain joins TRBV28 to TRBJ2-7; the match to TRBD1 covers 10 bases. The CDR3 sequence is 16 residues long. Germline lookup yields CDR1 MDHEN and CDR2 SYDVKM. The V segment lost 3 bases and the J segment 1 base; nucleotides outside the gene matches: 6. Here the CDR3 reads CASSFISGQGSYEQYF. DNA for the CDR3: TGTGCCAGCAGTTTTATTTCGGGACAGGGGTCCTACGAGCAGTACTTC.

The chain couples TRBV19 to TRBJ2-2, with a tentative D call TRBD1 (6 bases). CDR3 length: 15 residues. CDR1 and CDR2 (germline): LNHDA, SQIVND (reference sequence). V was clipped by 2 bases and J by 2 bases, with 9 bases between them. For the CDR3, the DNA is TGTGCCAGTAGTATAAGGACAGCCAACACCGGGGAGCTGTTTTTT. As protein: CASSIRTANTGELFF.

This CDR3 is CAWSPRDRGWTEAFF. CDR3 bases: TGTGCCTGGAGTCCCCGGGACAGGGGTTGGACTGAAGCTTTCTTT. The chain carries TRBV30 and TRBJ1-1, with 10 bases fitting TRBD1. The CDR3 runs to 15 residues. The V and J ends lost 2 bases and 5 bases, in that order; junction bases with no gene match: 8. In germline, CDR1 is GTSNPN, CDR2 SVGIG (reference sequence).

This clone was found a few times. The chain has TRBV6-1 and TRBJ1-2, with 8 bases that match TRBD1. The CDR3 contains 13 residues. Germline V gives CDR1 MNHNS, CDR2 SASEGT. V was clipped by 7 bases and J by 4 bases; unmatched bases: 5. CDR3 bases: TGTGCCAGCAATCCGGACAGGGTCTATGGCTACACCTTC. Protein: CASNPDRVYGYTF.

The chain joins TRBV7-9 to TRBJ2-2; 8 bases match TRBD1. This CDR3 is 15 amino acids long. J gave up 5 bases and V 3 bases, and 5 bases lay outside the gene matches. The germline V gene encodes CDR1 SEHNR and CDR2 FQNEAQ (reference sequence). This CDR3 reads CASSFLNRGTGELFF. In nucleotides, the CDR3 is TGTGCCAGCAGCTTTCTGAACAGGGGGACCGGGGAGCTGTTTTTT.

The chain is built from TRBV10-1 and TRBJ2-3, with D perhaps matching TRBD1 (6 bases). Trimming left V 5 bases short and J 8 bases short, with 17 bases between. The CDR3 is made up of 14 amino acids. Germline V CDR1 and CDR2: WNHNN, SYGVQD (reference sequence). CDR3 DNA: TGCGCCAGCAGTCCGGCGCAACAGGGAGCTACGCAGTATTTT. Amino acids: CASSPAQQGATQYF.

V usage is TRBV19 and J usage is TRBJ1-5; no clear D gene. This CDR3 contains 13 residues. Germline CDR1 LNHDA, CDR2 SQIVND (reference sequence). The V gene lost 3 bases and the J gene lost 5 bases, with 8 bases spanning the gap. The CDR3 DNA follows: TGTGCCAGTAGTATGAGGTTGGATCAGCCCCAGCATTTT. This sequence encodes CASSMRLDQPQHF.

The V and J genes are TRBV7-9 and TRBJ1-6; D remains unclear. Trimming stripped 5 bases from V and 10 bases from J, with 18 bases between. The germline gives CDR1 SEHNR, CDR2 FQNEAQ (reference sequence). CDR3 length equals 15 residues. The DNA of the CDR3 is TGTGCCAGCAGCCCCGACGGCGCGGGAGGGTCACCCCTCCACTTT. Its translation: CASSPDGAGGSPLHF.

This sequence joins TRBV10-3 and TRBJ1-3, with D possibly matching TRBD1 (5 bases). The CDR3 extends over 17 amino acids. Trimming cost V 3 bases and J 1 base, with 16 bases left between them. Germline V gives CDR1 ENHRY, CDR2 SYGVKD. In nucleotides, the CDR3 is TGTGCCATCAGTGAACATCCCGGGACTCCTTCTGGAAACACCATATATTTT. Its protein product is CAISEHPGTPSGNTIYF.

The chain uses TRBV4-3 and TRBJ1-5; D is ambiguous. The CDR3 length is 16 residues. The germline V gene has CDR1 LGHNA and CDR2 YSLEER. V shed 0 bases and J shed 4 bases, with 13 bases lying between them. CDR3 in amino acids: CASSQDPQPGNQPQHF. Here the CDR3 DNA reads TGCGCCAGCAGCCAAGATCCCCAGCCCGGGAATCAGCCCCAGCATTTT.

The chain links TRBV6-5 to TRBJ1-5; 8 bases are a match to TRBD1. There are 15 residues in the CDR3. V dropped 6 bases and J dropped 0; count of bases not matched to a gene: 4. CDR1 MNHEY and CDR2 SVGAGI come from the germline V gene. The CDR3 DNA follows: TGTGCCAGCAGGGGGACAGGTTTTAGCAATCAGCCCCAGCATTTT. This sequence encodes CASRGTGFSNQPQHF.

The J gene is TRBJ2-3, the V gene TRBV5-1, with TRBD2 as a possible D gene (5 bases). This CDR3 is 15 amino acids long. The germline V gene has CDR1 SGHRS and CDR2 YFSETQ. V was shortened by 5 bases and J by 4 bases, with 17 bases between the two germline ends. CDR3 sequence reads: CASRLSMRAPDTQYF. CDR3 sequence (DNA): TGCGCCAGCAGATTGTCAATGAGGGCCCCAGATACGCAGTATTTT.

The chain recombines TRBV7-2 with TRBJ2-3; 7 positions match TRBD1. CDR1 is SGHTA, CDR2 FQGNSA, per germline. The CDR3 covers 14 residues. Germline trimming cut 4 bases from V and 1 base from J; bases unmatched to any gene: 2. In DNA form, the CDR3 reads TGTGCCAGCAGCTCAGGGGGTCGCACAGATACGCAGTATTTT. It codes for CASSSGGRTDTQYF.

The chain combines TRBV4-3 with TRBJ1-5, with unresolved D. Germline V gene data show CDR1 as LGHNA and CDR2 as YSLEER. CDR3 length: 15 residues. Trimming removed 0 bases at V and 3 bases at J, with 9 bases between. CDR3 coding DNA: TGCGCCAGCAGCCAAGAGGCTGTAAACAATCAGCCCCAGCATTTT. It specifies CASSQEAVNNQPQHF.

The V and J genes are TRBV7-2 and TRBJ2-7, with D unresolved. Trimming cost V 1 base and J 2 bases, with 6 bases left between them. The CDR3 spans 13 residues. Germline CDR1 is SGHTA and CDR2 is FQGNSA. The CDR3 region is CASSLVPAYEQYF. CDR3 coding DNA: TGTGCCAGCAGCTTAGTCCCAGCCTACGAGCAGTACTTC.

The chain has TRBV5-1 and TRBJ1-2; TRBD1 aligns across 10 bases. The germline CDR1 and CDR2 sequences are SGHRS and YFSETQ. The CDR3 is 13 residues long. V lost 4 bases, J lost 7 bases, and 4 bases stayed unmatched. The CDR3 DNA sequence: TGCGCCAGCAGCCAACGGACAGGGGGTGGCTACACCTTC. Translated: CASSQRTGGGYTF.

The CDR3 is CASSSGTSGGNEQFF. CDR3 DNA: TGTGCCAGCAGTTCCGGGACTAGCGGGGGCAATGAGCAGTTCTTC. This chain connects TRBV6-5 to TRBJ2-1, with 14 positions matching TRBD2. V shed 4 bases and J 6 bases; nucleotides not matched to a gene: 2. Germline lookup yields CDR1 MNHEY and CDR2 SVGAGI. The CDR3 sequence is 15 residues long.